Listed here is a single TCR beta chain. Using immunoSEQ multiplex PCR, the repertoire was profiled, and TCRdb retains in-frame clones only, with some absent. The sample has around 400,000 clones, around 87% seen once; the top ten hold over 2%. These data belong to a study of blood T cell repertoires in COVID-19. The source material was peripheral blood. The clonotype was recovered from a woman between 55 and 75 years old with COVID-19, enrolled during active disease.

CDR3 sequence reads: CASSSKRAPYNEQFF. The CDR3 region has the DNA TGTGCCAGCAGTTCTAAGCGGGCCCCCTACAATGAGCAGTTCTTC. The rearrangement links TRBV6-5 to TRBJ2-1, with D possibly matching TRBD2 (6 bases). The CDR3 loop spans 15 amino acids. V shed 4 bases and J shed 2 bases, with 12 bases lying between them. In germline, CDR1 is MNHEY, CDR2 SVGAGI.